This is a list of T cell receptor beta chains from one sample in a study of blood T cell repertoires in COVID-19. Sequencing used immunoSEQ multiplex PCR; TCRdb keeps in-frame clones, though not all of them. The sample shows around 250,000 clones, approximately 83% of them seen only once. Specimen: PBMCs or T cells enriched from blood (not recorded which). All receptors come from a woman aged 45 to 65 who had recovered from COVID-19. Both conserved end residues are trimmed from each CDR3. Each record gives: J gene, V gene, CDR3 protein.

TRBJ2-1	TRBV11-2	ASSLVNLAGNEQF
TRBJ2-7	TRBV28	ASTPSGLAGFYEQY
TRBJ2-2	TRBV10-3	AIKGGQANTGELF
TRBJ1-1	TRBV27	ASKSSGGSGNTEAF
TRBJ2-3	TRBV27	ASSEPGQGYTDTQY
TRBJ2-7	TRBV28	ASSYGAGSYEQY
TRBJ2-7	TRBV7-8	ASSPLAVLSYEQY
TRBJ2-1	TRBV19	ASSKGTSGRSVSEQF
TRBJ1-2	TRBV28	ASSPTGRYGYT
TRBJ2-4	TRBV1	TSSRAPLGSGRLKAKNIQY
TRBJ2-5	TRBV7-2	ASSFTWAWETQY
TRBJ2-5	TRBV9	ASSADTYQETQY
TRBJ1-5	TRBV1	TSSRDRLGNQPQH
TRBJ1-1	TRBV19	ASRPMGAPTEAF
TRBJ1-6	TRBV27	ASSLQGEGSPLH
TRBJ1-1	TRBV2	ASMGDRGTTEAF
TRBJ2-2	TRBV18	ASSPPGQGAAGELF
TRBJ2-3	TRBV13	ASSPPSGRTQY
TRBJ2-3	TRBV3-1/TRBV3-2	ASSQRGVLSTDTQY
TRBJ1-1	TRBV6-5	ASSYSGVRTEAF
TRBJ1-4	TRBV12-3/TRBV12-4	ASSLRGEKLF
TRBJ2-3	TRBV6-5	ASSSGQGGADTQY
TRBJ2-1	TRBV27	ASGNYAGTSLRQF
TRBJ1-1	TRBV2	ASSVRAEAF
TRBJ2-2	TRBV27	ASSTTGVTGELF
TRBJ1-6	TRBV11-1	ASSQPTGGISPLH
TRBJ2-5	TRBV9	ASNALGGQETQY
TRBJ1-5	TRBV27	ASREGGGAQH
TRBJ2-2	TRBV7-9	ASSLVLAGPDTGELF
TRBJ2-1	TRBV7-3	ASSLGLANEQF
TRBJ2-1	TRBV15	ATSRDRAGVVNEQF
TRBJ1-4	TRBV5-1	ASSLYGGTVNEKLF
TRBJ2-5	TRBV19	ASSRRGDQETQY
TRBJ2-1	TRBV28	ASSSSTSGSSHEQF
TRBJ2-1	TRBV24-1	ATRDEGGRLYEQF
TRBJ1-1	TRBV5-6	ASSLLGDRGVEPF
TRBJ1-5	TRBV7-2	ASTLGLPNQPQH
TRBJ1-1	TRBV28	ASSLRVYVNTEAF
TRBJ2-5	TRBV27	ASSLVKTSSDQETQY
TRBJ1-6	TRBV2	ASSHQLDLQGKGSPLH
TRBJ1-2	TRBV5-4	ATQFRGYGYT
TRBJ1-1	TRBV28	ASSFGGVTEAF
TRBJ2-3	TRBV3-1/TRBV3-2	ASSPRGTSGTTDTQY
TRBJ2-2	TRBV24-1	ACRGMNTGELF
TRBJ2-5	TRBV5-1	ASSLGLAGLQETQY
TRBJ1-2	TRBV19	ASSIRTALYVVGYT
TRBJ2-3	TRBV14	ASSPLVADTQY
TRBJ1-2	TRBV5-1	ASSLGAGEYGYT
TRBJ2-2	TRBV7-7	ASSLNPGNTGELF
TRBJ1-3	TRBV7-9	ASSPNSSGNTIY
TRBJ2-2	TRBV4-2	ASSQSGETGELF